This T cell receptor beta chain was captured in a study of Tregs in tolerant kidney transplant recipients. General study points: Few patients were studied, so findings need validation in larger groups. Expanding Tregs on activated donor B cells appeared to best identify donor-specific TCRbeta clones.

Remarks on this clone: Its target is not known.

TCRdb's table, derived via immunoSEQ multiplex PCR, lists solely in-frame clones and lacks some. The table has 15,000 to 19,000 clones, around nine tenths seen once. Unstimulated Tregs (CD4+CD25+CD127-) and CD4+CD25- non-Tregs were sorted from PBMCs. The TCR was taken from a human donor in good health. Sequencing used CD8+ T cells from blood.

CDR3 in amino acids: CASSPSSERNTEAFF. In nucleotides, the CDR3 is TGTGCCAGCAGCCCCTCGTCGGAACGAAACACTGAAGCTTTCTTT. The rearrangement joins TRBV7-9 to TRBJ1-1; D unclear. CDR1 SEHNR and CDR2 FQNEAQ come from the germline V gene (reference sequence). This CDR3 region has 15 residues. With 5 bases removed from V and 2 bases from J, the gap between germline ends came to 15 bases.